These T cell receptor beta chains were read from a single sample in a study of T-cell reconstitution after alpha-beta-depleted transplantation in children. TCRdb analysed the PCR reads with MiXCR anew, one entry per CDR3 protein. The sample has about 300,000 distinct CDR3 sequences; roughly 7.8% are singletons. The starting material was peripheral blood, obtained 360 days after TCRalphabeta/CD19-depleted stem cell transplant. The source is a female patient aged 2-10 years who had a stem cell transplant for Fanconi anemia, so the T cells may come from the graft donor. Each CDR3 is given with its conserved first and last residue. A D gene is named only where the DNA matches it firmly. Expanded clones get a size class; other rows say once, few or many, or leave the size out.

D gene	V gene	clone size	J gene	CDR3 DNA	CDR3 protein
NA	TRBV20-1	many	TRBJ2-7	TGCAGTGCTAGTAGGCAGGTAAAAGGCGACGAGCAGTACTTC	CSASRQVKGDEQYF
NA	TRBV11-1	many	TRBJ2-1	TGTGCCAGCAGCTTACTGGATTACAATGAGCAGTTCTTC	CASSLLDYNEQFF
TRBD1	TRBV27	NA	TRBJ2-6	TGTGCCAGCAGTTCATTCCGGGACAGGGGGTGGGGGCCTCTCTCTGGGGCCAACGTCCTGACTTTC	CASSSFRDRGWGPLSGANVLTF
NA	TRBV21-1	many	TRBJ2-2	TGTGCCAGCCCCTATAAACAGGGCCAGAACACCGGGGAGCTGTTTTTT	CASPYKQGQNTGELFF
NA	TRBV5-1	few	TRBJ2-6	TGCGCCAGCCAGCTCGAGGCTGGGGCCAACGTCCTGACTTTC	CASQLEAGANVLTF
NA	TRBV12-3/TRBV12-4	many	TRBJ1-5	TGTGCCAGCAGCCTATTTAGTCGTAGCAATCAGCCCCAGCATTTT	CASSLFSRSNQPQHF
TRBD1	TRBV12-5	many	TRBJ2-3	TGTGCTAGTGGTTTAGGTCAGGGGGTTACAGATACGCAGTATTTT	CASGLGQGVTDTQYF
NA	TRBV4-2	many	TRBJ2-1	TGTGCCAGCAGCCAATCCTACGGGGGGCCCTTTCCCTACAATGAGCAGTTCTTC	CASSQSYGGPFPYNEQFF
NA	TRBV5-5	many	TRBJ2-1	TGTGCCAGCAGCTTAGGGGACTGGTACAATGAGCAGTTCTTC	CASSLGDWYNEQFF
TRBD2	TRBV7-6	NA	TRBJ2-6	TGTGCCAGCAGCTTAGCGCCTAGCGGGGGACTCTCTGGGGCCAACGTCCTGACTTTC	CASSLAPSGGLSGANVLTF
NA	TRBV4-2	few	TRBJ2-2	TGTGCCAGCAGCCAAGATCCGGAAACTTATCCCAAATCCGGGGAGCTGTTTTTT	CASSQDPETYPKSGELFF
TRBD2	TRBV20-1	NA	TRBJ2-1	TGCAGTGCTAGCTCGAGCGGGATAGGGAATGAGCAGTTCTTC	CSASSSGIGNEQFF
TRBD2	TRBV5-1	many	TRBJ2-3	TGCGCCAGCAGCTTTAGCGGGCCCGGCACAGATACGCAGTATTTT	CASSFSGPGTDTQYF
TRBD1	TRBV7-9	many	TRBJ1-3	TGTGCCAGCAGCCCGGGACAGTCCTTCTCTGGAAACACCATATATTTT	CASSPGQSFSGNTIYF
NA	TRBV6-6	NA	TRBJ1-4	TGTGCCAGCAGTTACGGAGGGGCGGGAAAACTGTTTTTT	CASSYGGAGKLFF
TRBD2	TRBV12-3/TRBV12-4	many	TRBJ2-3	TGTGCCAGCAGCTACTGGGCTAGCGGAGGCGTAGATACGCAGTATTTT	CASSYWASGGVDTQYF
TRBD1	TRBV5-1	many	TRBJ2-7	TGCGCCAGCAGCTTGGGGACAGGGTGGGAGCAGTACTTC	CASSLGTGWEQYF
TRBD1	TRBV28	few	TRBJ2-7	TGTGCCAGCAGCAGACAGGGTATAGCCTACGAGCAGTACTTC	CASSRQGIAYEQYF
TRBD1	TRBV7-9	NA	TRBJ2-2	TGTGCCAGCAGCATACCGACAGGGGGAGGAACCGGGGAGCTGTTTTTT	CASSIPTGGGTGELFF
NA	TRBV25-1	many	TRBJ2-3	TGTGCCAGCAGTGATCTCACAGATACGCAGTATTTT	CASSDLTDTQYF
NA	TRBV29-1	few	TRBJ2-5	TGCAGCGTTGCCATGCTTGGGCCCCCGAGAGAGACCCAGTACTTC	CSVAMLGPPRETQYF
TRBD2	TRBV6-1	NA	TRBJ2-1	TGTGCCAGCACCTCTAGCGGGAGGAGGGGCAATGAGCAGTTCTTC	CASTSSGRRGNEQFF
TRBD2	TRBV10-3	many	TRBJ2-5	TGTGCCATCAGGGGGGGAGGGCAAGAGACCCAGTACTTC	CAIRGGGQETQYF
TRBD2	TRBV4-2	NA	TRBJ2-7	TGTGCCAGCAGCCAAGAGGGGCGACTAGCGGGTTACGAGCAGTACTTC	CASSQEGRLAGYEQYF
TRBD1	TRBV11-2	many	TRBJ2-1	TGTGCCAGCAGCCCTAGGACAGGGAGGCAGTTCTTC	CASSPRTGRQFF
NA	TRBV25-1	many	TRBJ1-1	TGTGCCAGCAGTGAATTGGGAACAGGGCTAAACACTGAAGCTTTCTTT	CASSELGTGLNTEAFF
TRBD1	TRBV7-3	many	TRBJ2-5	TGTGCCAGCAGCCTCTGGGGACAGGGGGTCCAAGAGACCCAGTACTTC	CASSLWGQGVQETQYF
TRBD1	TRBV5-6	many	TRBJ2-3	TGTGCCAGCGGACAGGGGTTGGATACGCAGTATTTT	CASGQGLDTQYF
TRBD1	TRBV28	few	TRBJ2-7	TGTGCCAGCAGTACAGGGGGCACCTTTCTCCGAGAGCAGTACTTC	CASSTGGTFLREQYF
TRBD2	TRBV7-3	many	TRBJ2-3	TGTGCCAGCAGCCCAGCGGGACTAGCGGGAGTAACAGATACGCAGTATTTT	CASSPAGLAGVTDTQYF
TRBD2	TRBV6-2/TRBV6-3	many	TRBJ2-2	TGTGCCAGCAGTTACTCCCTAGCGGGGGCTGGGGAGCTGTTTTTT	CASSYSLAGAGELFF